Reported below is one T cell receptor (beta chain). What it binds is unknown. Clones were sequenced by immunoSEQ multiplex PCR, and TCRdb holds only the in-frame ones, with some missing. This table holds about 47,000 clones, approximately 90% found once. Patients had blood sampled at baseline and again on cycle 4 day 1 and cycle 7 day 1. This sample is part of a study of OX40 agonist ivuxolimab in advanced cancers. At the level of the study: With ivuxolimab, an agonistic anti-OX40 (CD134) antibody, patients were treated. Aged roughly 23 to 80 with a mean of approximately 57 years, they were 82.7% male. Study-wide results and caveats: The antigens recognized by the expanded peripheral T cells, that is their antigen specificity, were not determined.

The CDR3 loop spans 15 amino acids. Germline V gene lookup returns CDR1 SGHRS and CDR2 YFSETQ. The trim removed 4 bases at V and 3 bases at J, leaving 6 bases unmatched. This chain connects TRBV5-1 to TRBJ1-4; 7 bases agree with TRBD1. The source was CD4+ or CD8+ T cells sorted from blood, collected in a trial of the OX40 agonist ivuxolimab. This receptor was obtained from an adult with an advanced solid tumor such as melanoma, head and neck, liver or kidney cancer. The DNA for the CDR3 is TGCGCCAGCAGCCGAAACCAGGGGGCTAATGAAAAACTGTTTTTT. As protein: CASSRNQGANEKLFF.